The source of this TCR beta chain is a study of beta chain features in type 1 diabetes (dated by TCRdb to between 2017 and 2018). Context from the whole study: Mean age, gender distribution, total cell number and subset yield were not different between patients and healthy donors. A total of 107,917,701 sorted cells were examined across all samples, and a strong correlation was observed between cell number per subset and RNA yield. In the study, TCRB repertoires of sorted circulating CD4+ T cell subsets from recently diagnosed type 1 diabetes patients were compared with those of matched healthy donors. Regulatory and stem cell-like memory subsets were isolated from only 8 patients and about eight healthy donors, whereas naive and central memory subsets came from all 30 or so donors. On the study overall, not on this receptor specifically: Because small numbers of individuals were included in the HLA sub-analyses, any influence of HLA type on TCRB rearrangement was left unresolved. The naive, central memory and regulatory TCRB repertoires appeared to resemble one another more closely among patients than among healthy donors. At VDJ recombination sites, type 1 diabetes patients had fewer insertions and more deleted nucleotides, which implies abnormalities in thymic rearrangement. Because cDNA was sequenced instead of genomic DNA, highly expressing activated cells could be over-represented, though the groups showed no difference in activation or CD3 levels. Shorter templates might have been favored by PCR, but patient and control samples were amplified and corrected together, so both groups would have been affected equally by any skew. In all four CD4+ subsets, TCRB CDR3 length was moderately but significantly shorter in type 1 diabetes patients.

CDR1 is given as MGHDK and CDR2 as SYGVNS, both from the germline V gene. The CDR3 contains 14 residues, cysteine and phenylalanine counted. CDR3 DNA only is kept here, 42 bases in frame from base 1. V drops 5 bases and J drops 0 bases, leaving 8 bases in between. The entire isolated RNA was reverse transcribed using the High Capacity cDNA Reverse Transcription Kit, and thus expressed TCRB transcripts were sequenced. Deep immunoSEQ sequencing was performed on naive, central memory and regulatory T cell samples, with an average of roughly 3.5 million total reads per sample. Sorted cells were lysed in RLT buffer and RNA was extracted with DNase-treated RNeasy Micro or Mini kits, depending on cell number. To prevent cross-contamination, every cell subset was processed on its own, while patient and healthy donor samples were processed together. Using the immunoSEQ multiplex PCR, TCRB sequences were amplified from cDNA into 87-bp fragments spanning the CDR3 region. The amplicons were sequenced using the Illumina HiSeq platform. The study's own analysis went as follows. Synthetic template baselines were used to correct PCR bias computationally, reads within Hamming distance 2 were collapsed, and singletons that could not be merged were discarded. Reads were aligned against IMGT so that V, D and J genes, CDR3 length and insertions or deletions at six rearrangement sites could be assigned. Clonotype counts were normalized to sorted cell number within each subset before computing true diversity and Gini coefficients with the tcR R package. Repertoire sharing was quantified using the overlap coefficient calculated on TCRB nucleotide sequences. Out-of-frame TCRB sequences from naive cells were analyzed to stand in for the pre-selection repertoire. TCRdb retrieved this table from immuneACCESS and kept in-frame rearrangements only. Not all clones are present; in checked studies, unresolved V genes account for under half, and no reason is known for the remainder. Clonal size and the V and J genes are those of that table, whereas D and trimming came from the DNA. The sample table shows hundreds of thousands of clones, and around 15% are seen once. 0.04% of the sample rests with the top ten.

About this clone: Its recognized antigen is unknown. No much larger clone is present one base from it, and per-base qualities are unavailable.

Each donor gave one peripheral blood draw, averaging roughly 0.11 L, which was collected into heparinised tubes. A BD FACSAria II and a panel including CD45RO, CCR7, CD25, CD127, CD95 and CD27 were used to sort naive, central memory, regulatory and stem cell-like memory CD4+ T cells. All sorted populations exceeded 98% purity. PBMCs were separated immediately by Lymphoprep density gradient centrifugation and were stained directly, without being cultured. To minimize batch effects, samples were stained and sorted in pairs, one healthy donor with one patient per experiment. This sequence originates from a man in his late teens or twenties with type 1 diabetes. Rearrangement joined TRBV25-1 to TRBJ1-3; no D gene is confidently identified. Input material: naive CD4+ T cells from blood. The sample's cell subset or site label, in plain terms: true naive CD4+ T cells. For the CDR3, the sequence is CASSPAASGNTIYF. The DNA sequence follows: TGTGCCAGCAGTCCGGCGGCCTCTGGAAACACCATATATTTT.